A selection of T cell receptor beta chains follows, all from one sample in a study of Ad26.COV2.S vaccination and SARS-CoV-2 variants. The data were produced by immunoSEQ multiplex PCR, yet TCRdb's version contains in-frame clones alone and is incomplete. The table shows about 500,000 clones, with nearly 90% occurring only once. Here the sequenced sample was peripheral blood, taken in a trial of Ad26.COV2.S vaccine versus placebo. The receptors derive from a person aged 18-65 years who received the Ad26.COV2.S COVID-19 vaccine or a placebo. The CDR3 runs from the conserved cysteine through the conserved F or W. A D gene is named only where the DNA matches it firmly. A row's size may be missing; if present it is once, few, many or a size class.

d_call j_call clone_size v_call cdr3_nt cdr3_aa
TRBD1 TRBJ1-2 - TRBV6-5 TGTGCCAGCAGTTACAGTCTGGACAGGACCTCCTATGGCTACACCTTC CASSYSLDRTSYGYTF
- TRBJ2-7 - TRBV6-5 TGTGCCAGCAGGTACTCCGGGACACCTTCCTACGAGCAGTACTTC CASRYSGTPSYEQYF
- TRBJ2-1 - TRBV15 TGTGCCTCTCGGAGGCAGGGCGGCAATGAGCAGTTCTTC CASRRQGGNEQFF
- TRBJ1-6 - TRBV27 TGTGCCAGCAGTTTAATCGGGACACTAAATTCACCCCCCCACTTT CASSLIGTLNSPPHF
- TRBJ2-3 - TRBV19 TGTGCCAGTAGTATAGGGCCTCCACCCACAGATACGCAGTATTTT CASSIGPPPTDTQYF
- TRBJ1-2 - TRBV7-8 TGTGCCAGCAGCGGCGGGACGGTCTATGGCTACACCTTC CASSGGTVYGYTF
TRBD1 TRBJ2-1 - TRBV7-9 TGTGCCAGCAGCTCAGGCTCAGGGGGCTGGGCAAGCAATGAGCAGTTCTTC CASSSGSGGWASNEQFF
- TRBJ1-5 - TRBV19 TGTGCCAGTAGTATTGAGGGAGGAGGGCAGCCCCAGCATTTT CASSIEGGGQPQHF
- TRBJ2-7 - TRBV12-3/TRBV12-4 TGTGCCAGCAGTTCGCGACTCGGCGATGAGCAGTACTTC CASSSRLGDEQYF
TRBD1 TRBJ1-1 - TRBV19 TGTGCCAGTAGTACCGGACAGGTCCTATCGAACACTGAAGCTTTCTTT CASSTGQVLSNTEAFF
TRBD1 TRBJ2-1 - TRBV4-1 TGCGCCAGCAGCCAACAAAAAACAGGGGGACTTTCCAATGAGCAGTTCTTC CASSQQKTGGLSNEQFF
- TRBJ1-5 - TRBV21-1 TGTGCCACCTGGGTTACTGATAGCAATCAGCCCCAGCATTTT CATWVTDSNQPQHF
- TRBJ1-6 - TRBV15 TGTGCCACCAGCAGAGATGATCAGAGGGGGAATTCACCCCTCCACTTT CATSRDDQRGNSPLHF
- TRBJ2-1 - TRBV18 TGTGCCAGCTCACCACGTTCCCTGGGGGGTGAGCAGTTCTTC CASSPRSLGGEQFF
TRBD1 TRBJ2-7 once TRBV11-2 TGTGCCAGCAGCATTTCCTCGACAGGGTTGTATCTCTTGGACGAGCAGTACTTC CASSISSTGLYLLDEQYF
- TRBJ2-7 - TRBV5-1 TGCGCCAGCAGCTTGCAGGGCTACGAGCAGTACTTC CASSLQGYEQYF
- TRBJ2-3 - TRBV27 TGTGCCAGCACCGAGGGTGGGTGGCGAGATACGCAGTATTTT CASTEGGWRDTQYF
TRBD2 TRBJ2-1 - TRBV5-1 TGCGCCAGCAGGAGAGCGGGAGTGTCCCGCAATGAGCAGTTCTTC CASRRAGVSRNEQFF
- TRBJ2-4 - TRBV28 TGTGCCAGCAGTATCACGTTAGCGTTAGCCAAAAACATTCAGTACTTC CASSITLALAKNIQYF
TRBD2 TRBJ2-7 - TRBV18 TGTGCCAGCTCATCGACTAGCGGTTACTACGAGCAGTACTTC CASSSTSGYYEQYF
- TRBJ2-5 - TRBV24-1 TGTGCCACCAGTGATTTAATGTTGGGGACCCAGTACTTC CATSDLMLGTQYF
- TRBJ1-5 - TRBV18 TGTGCCAGCTCACCCGCCGAATATCAGCCCCAGCATTTT CASSPAEYQPQHF
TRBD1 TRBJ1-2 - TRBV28 TGTGCCAGCAGTGGCACCGGGACAGGGGGCGGTGGCTACACCTTC CASSGTGTGGGGYTF
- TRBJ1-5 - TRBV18 TGTGCCAGCTCACCAGGGACCCCACAGCCCCAGCATTTT CASSPGTPQPQHF
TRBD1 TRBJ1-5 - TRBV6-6 TGTGCCAGCAGATCCGGGACCGGGACAGGGGATCAGCCCCAGCATTTT CASRSGTGTGDQPQHF
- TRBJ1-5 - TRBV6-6 TGTGCCAGTCACCAACGGGGTCGGGGTTATCAGCCCCAGCATTTT CASHQRGRGYQPQHF
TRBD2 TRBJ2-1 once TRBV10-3 TGTGCCATCACCCCGGGGACTAGCGGGTTACCCAATGAGCAGTTCTTC CAITPGTSGLPNEQFF
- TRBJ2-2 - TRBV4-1 TGCGCCAGCAGCCCCACCCCCCCAGTCACCGGGGAGCTGTTTTTT CASSPTPPVTGELFF